This entry lists 10 T cell receptor beta chains sequenced from one sample in a study of CD8+CD57+ T cells in acquired aplastic anemia. The TCR beta profiling, which covered VDJ combination and CDR3 sequence, was carried out using genomic DNA as the template. TCRdb processed the reads anew with MiXCR; each CDR3 protein has one entry. Found here are 160,000 or so distinct CDR3 sequences, over 70% of them singletons; the top ten hold about 50%. CD8+CD57+ cell expansion, shown by flow cytometry, had occurred in the patients selected for sequencing. Sequenced: sorted CD4+, CD8+, or CD8+CD57+ T cells (not recorded which) from PBMCs. Source of these receptors: a human donor with aplastic anemia.

Comment on this clonotype: At one end the junction does not follow the germline gene, possibly because of a read error. This chain uses TRBV7-6 with TRBJ1-1; 7 nucleotides line up with TRBD1. Germline V gives CDR1 SGHVS, CDR2 FNYEAQ. This CDR3 region has 17 residues. CDR3 bases: TGTACCAGCAGCTTAGGAGGGGGCGGTCTATTGGGCACTGAAGCTTTCTTT. Translation gives CTSSLGGGGLLGTEAFF.

V usage is TRBV10-1 and J usage is TRBJ2-5; 10 bases fit TRBD1. This CDR3 has 14 amino acids. Germline lookup yields CDR1 WNHNN and CDR2 SYGVQD (reference sequence). V lost 6 bases to trimming and J lost 3 bases; unmatched junction nucleotides: 4. The CDR3 bases are TGCGCCAGCAGGACAGGGGGCGAGGAAGAGACCCAGTACTTC. Its protein product is CASRTGGEEETQYF.

CDR3 DNA sequence: TGCAGCGTTGAAGATACCGGGAGTCGTACAGATACGCAGTATTTT. Amino acid sequence: CSVEDTGSRTDTQYF. The chain couples TRBV29-1 to TRBJ2-3, with D tentatively TRBD2 (6 bases). V dropped 0 bases and J dropped 3 bases, with 13 bases sitting between them. In germline, CDR1 is SQVTM, CDR2 ANQGSEA. The CDR3 consists of 15 residues.

The gene calls are TRBV24-1 and TRBJ1-3, with 7 bases matching TRBD1. Germline CDR1 reads KGHDR; CDR2 reads SFDVKD. J was trimmed by 4 bases and V by 0 bases; bases with no gene match: 5. The CDR3 runs to 16 residues. CDR3 loop: CATSDLRGRGGNTIYF. As DNA, the CDR3 is TGTGCCACCAGTGATTTGAGGGGGCGAGGAGGAAACACCATATATTTT.

The chain has TRBV7-4 and TRBJ2-5; D is unresolved. The assigned J gene may be wrong: the sequence end matches TRBJ2-7 better. The CDR3 has 16 residues. Germline CDR1 SGHVT, CDR2 SQSDAQ. CDR3 sequence (DNA): TGTGCCAGCAGCTCCCCCCGGAGTGGGGTGGCCTCCGAGCAGTACTTC. Translation: CASSSPRSGVASEQYF.

The chain carries TRBV19 and TRBJ2-7; the D is unclear. The germline CDR1 and CDR2 sequences are LNHDA and SQIVND (reference sequence). Trimming removed 9 bases at V and 3 bases at J, with 18 bases between. CDR3 length equals 14 residues. The CDR3 DNA reads as TGTGCCAGCTCTACTCCGGGTCCAATCTACGAGCAGTACTTC. This codes for CASSTPGPIYEQYF.

J is TRBJ1-5 and V is TRBV5-1, with TRBD1 as a possible D gene (5 bases). CDR3 length equals 15 residues. V lost 4 bases and J 4 bases, leaving 15 bases between the germline ends. Germline CDR1 SGHRS, CDR2 YFSETQ. Here the CDR3 reads CASSLLGGPNQPQHF. The CDR3 bases are TGCGCCAGCAGCCTGCTGGGGGGTCCTAATCAGCCCCAGCATTTT.

The chain carries TRBV7-7 and TRBJ2-7, with D maybe TRBD1 (5 bases). The V and J ends lost 7 bases and 0 bases respectively, with 16 bases between them. Germline CDR1 is SSHAT and CDR2 is FNYEAQ (reference sequence). The CDR3 spans 15 residues. The CDR3, as DNA: TGTGCCAGCACCCAAGGACAAATCCACTCCTACGAGCAGTACTTC. Its protein product is CASTQGQIHSYEQYF.

This sequence joins TRBV2 and TRBJ2-7; D gene unclear. CDR3 length: 14 residues. Germline V gives CDR1 SNHLY, CDR2 FYNNEI. V was clipped by 4 bases and J by 0 bases, with 10 bases between them. CDR3 loop: CASSAWSSSYEQYF. DNA of the CDR3: TGTGCCAGCAGTGCTTGGTCAAGCTCCTACGAGCAGTACTTC.

This sequence joins TRBV5-1 and TRBJ1-1; the match to TRBD1 covers 7 bases. Per germline, CDR1 SGHRS and CDR2 YFSETQ. The CDR3 sequence is 15 residues long. Losses at the gene ends were 4 bases for V and 1 base for J; bases not matched to a gene: 7. The CDR3 DNA reads TGCGCCAGCAGCAAGCAGGGGGGGGGGAACACTGAAGCTTTCTTT. Amino acid sequence: CASSKQGGGNTEAFF.